These 26 T cell receptor beta chains share one sample of origin, sequenced in a study of cytomegalovirus exposure and HLA in healthy donors. This table comes from immunoSEQ multiplex PCR, and its TCRdb copy is limited to in-frame clones, with some not included. This table holds 150,000 to 200,000 clones, 80% to 85% found once. Sequencing used PBMCs. These receptors originate from a woman aged 18 to 35 in good health and CMV-seropositive.

This clone has just one count. The genes are TRBV4-1 and TRBJ1-1; no definite D call. Germline V gene lookup returns CDR1 MGHRA and CDR2 YSYEKL. The CDR3 length is 15 residues. V gave up 5 bases and J gave up 1 base, with 14 bases separating them. The CDR3 DNA sequence: TGCGCCAGCAGCGCTCGGGAGGCAAAGAACACTGAAGCTTTCTTT. Translated, it gives CASSAREAKNTEAFF.

This clone has only one observation. The V call is TRBV9, the J call TRBJ2-3; weak D call: TRBD1 (6 bases). Looked up from germline, CDR1 is SGDLS and CDR2 is YYNGEE. The CDR3 consists of 15 residues. The V end was cut by 3 bases, the J end by 6 bases, with 17 bases between. In DNA form, the CDR3 reads TGTGCCAGCAGCGAAACAGGGCTCGAGTCGGATACGCAGTATTTT. Translation: CASSETGLESDTQYF.

The V gene is TRBV5-8, the J gene TRBJ2-1; 8 bases line up with TRBD1. This CDR3 has 14 residues. V lost 2 bases and J lost 8; bases outside the gene matches: 6. From germline, CDR1 is SGHTS and CDR2 YDEGEE. The CDR3 DNA reads as TGTGCCAGCAGCTTATGGACAGGGAGACATGAGCAGTTCTTC. Translation gives CASSLWTGRHEQFF.

The chain is built from TRBV25-1 and TRBJ1-4; TRBD1 is a possible D gene (5 bases). Germline assignment: CDR1 MGHDK and CDR2 SYGVNS. Trimming removed 5 bases from V and 5 bases from J, with 9 bases in between. CDR3 length: 13 amino acids. The CDR3 DNA sequence: TGTGCCAGCAGTCGGCAGGGCAATGAAAAACTGTTTTTT. This sequence encodes CASSRQGNEKLFF.

The chain is built from TRBV23-1 and TRBJ2-3; 7 nucleotides match TRBD2. TRBV23-1 is classed as an ORF, of uncertain function. The CDR3 has 17 amino acids. V trimming: 8 bases; J trimming: 7 bases; junction bases outside the gene matches: 21. In nucleotides, the CDR3 is TGCGCCAGCTGGGGCAGGCCCAAAGGACTAGGGGAAAATACGCAGTATTTT. Translation gives CASWGRPKGLGENTQYF.

This chain joins TRBV20-1 and TRBJ1-1; D is uncertain. The CDR3 is made up of 11 amino acids. V dropped 4 bases and J dropped 4 bases, with 7 bases sitting between them. CDR1 DFQATT and CDR2 SNEGSKA come from the germline V gene (reference sequence). The CDR3 bases are TGCAGTGCTACCCAAGCCACTGAAGCTTTCTTT. It yields the protein CSATQATEAFF.

This rearrangement joins TRBV18 to TRBJ2-4; 7 bases are shared with TRBD1. The V gene end was trimmed by 6 bases and the J gene end by 7 bases; junction bases not matched to a gene: 6. This CDR3 contains 13 residues. The germline gives CDR1 KGHSH, CDR2 LQKENI. CDR3 nucleotide sequence: TGTGCCAGCTCGTCAGACAGGGCGAACATTCAGTACTTC. Encoded protein: CASSSDRANIQYF.

The gene calls are TRBV4-2 and TRBJ2-3; weak D call: TRBD1 (5 bases). Trimming removed 1 base from V and 5 bases from J, with 10 bases in between. The germline CDR1 and CDR2 sequences are LGHNA and YNFKEQ. CDR3 length: 14 amino acids. The CDR3 reads CASSQVRGGDTQYF. CDR3 sequence (DNA): TGTGCCAGCAGCCAAGTTAGGGGCGGAGATACGCAGTATTTT.

The J gene is TRBJ2-2, the V gene TRBV7-3, with D possibly TRBD2 on 6 matching bases. The CDR3 runs to 15 residues. V lost 2 bases and J 3 bases, leaving 10 bases between the germline ends. Germline CDR1 and CDR2: SGHTA and FQGTGA. CDR3 coding DNA: TGTGCCAGCAGCTTATCGCGGGACCACACCGGGGAGCTGTTTTTT. It codes for CASSLSRDHTGELFF.

V is TRBV7-2 and J is TRBJ1-4; TRBD1 agrees at 8 bases. Per germline, CDR1 SGHTA and CDR2 FQGNSA. J lost 8 bases, V lost 0 bases, and 5 bases had no gene match. The CDR3 has 15 residues. The CDR3 DNA reads as TGTGCCAGCAGCTTAGCGGCAGGGGGCGCGGAAAAACTGTTTTTT. Protein product: CASSLAAGGAEKLFF.

The chain couples TRBV5-1 to TRBJ2-2; TRBD1 matches at 7 bases. This CDR3 comprises 19 residues. The germline V gene encodes CDR1 SGHRS and CDR2 YFSETQ. After removal of 4 bases from V and 5 bases from J, the junction contained 20 bases not matched to a gene. CDR3 coding DNA: TGCGCCAGCAGCCCCCCCGTGGGCAAATCGGGACAGCGAACCGGGGAGCTGTTTTTT. This encodes CASSPPVGKSGQRTGELFF.

The chain uses TRBV6-6 and TRBJ1-2; 7 nucleotides agree with TRBD1. The V segment lost 6 bases and the J segment 3 bases; nucleotides outside the gene matches: 7. The germline V gene encodes CDR1 MNHNY and CDR2 SVGAGI (reference sequence). This CDR3 region has 14 residues. The CDR3 DNA reads as TGTGCCAGCAGCCCAGGGGGGATAGACTATGGCTACACCTTC. It yields the protein CASSPGGIDYGYTF.

The CDR3 spells CASSLSTGGNQPQHF. CDR3 DNA sequence: TGCGCCAGCAGCTTGTCGACAGGGGGCAATCAGCCCCAGCATTTT. The V call is TRBV5-1, the J call TRBJ1-5, with 8 nucleotides matching TRBD1. CDR1 SGHRS and CDR2 YFSETQ come from the germline V gene. The CDR3 totals 15 residues. The V and J ends lost 1 base and 2 bases, in that order; junction bases with no gene match: 2.

V usage is TRBV7-6 and J usage is TRBJ2-2, with D possibly matching TRBD2 (5 bases). V was pared by 3 bases and J by 0 bases, with 11 bases between. This CDR3 comprises 16 residues. CDR1 and CDR2 from the germline V gene are SGHVS and FNYEAQ. The CDR3: CASSFGERTNTGELFF. The CDR3 region has the DNA TGTGCCAGCAGCTTCGGTGAGCGGACGAACACCGGGGAGCTGTTTTTT.

V gene TRBV15 combines with J gene TRBJ2-2; D gene unclear. Trimming left V 0 bases short and J 2 bases short, with 4 bases between. CDR3 length equals 14 residues. In germline, CDR1 is LNHNV, CDR2 YYDKDF (reference sequence). CDR3 loop: CATSRDPNTGELFF. Here the CDR3 DNA reads TGTGCCACCAGCAGAGATCCAAACACCGGGGAGCTGTTTTTT.

The chain joins TRBV19 to TRBJ1-5; 7 bases agree with TRBD1. The ends lost 10 bases at V and 0 bases at J; junction bases unmatched: 6. Germline CDR1 and CDR2: LNHDA and SQIVND (reference sequence). CDR3 length: 14 amino acids. The CDR3 loop is CATDDRASNQPQHF. CDR3 nucleotides: TGTGCCACCGACGACAGGGCTAGCAATCAGCCCCAGCATTTT.

This clone was observed a single time. The rearrangement joins TRBV27 to TRBJ2-3; 7 nucleotides match TRBD1. Trimming took 3 bases from V and 10 from J; bases not matched to a gene: 7. Per germline, CDR1 MNHEY and CDR2 SMNVEV (reference sequence). The length of the CDR3 is 13 residues. The CDR3 DNA reads as TGTGCCAGCAGTTTCGTAGGGGGCGTATCGCAGTATTTT. This gives the protein CASSFVGGVSQYF.

The chain is built from TRBV27 and TRBJ1-1, with a possible D match to TRBD1 (6 bases). Germline-derived CDR1 and CDR2 are MNHEY and SMNVEV (reference sequence). The CDR3 consists of 15 residues. Trimming removed 5 bases from V and 4 bases from J, with 17 bases in between. This chain's CDR3 is CASSGGGAWGTEAFF. The CDR3 region has the DNA TGTGCCAGCAGTGGGGGGGGCGCGTGGGGCACTGAAGCTTTCTTT.

This chain links TRBV5-1 with TRBJ2-7; 8 positions agree with TRBD1. This CDR3 comprises 15 residues. Unmatched junction bases numbered 12, after V lost 4 bases and J lost 6 bases. Germline CDR1 SGHRS, CDR2 YFSETQ. The DNA for the CDR3 is TGCGCCAGCAGCACGAGGACAGGGATCTGGTCCGAGCAGTACTTC. Translated, it gives CASSTRTGIWSEQYF.

This chain uses TRBV7-7 with TRBJ2-5, with D possibly TRBD2 on 6 matching bases. The CDR3 loop spans 15 amino acids. V was pared by 5 bases and J by 4 bases, with 17 bases between. The germline V gene has CDR1 SSHAT and CDR2 FNYEAQ (reference sequence). CDR3 bases: TGTGCCAGCAGCCTGGGTGCGGGACCGATAGAGACCCAGTACTTC. It is translated as CASSLGAGPIETQYF. The entire variable domain, with the rest obtained from reference TRBV7-7 and TRBJ2-5, is as follows: GAGVSQSPRYKVTKRGQDVTLRCDPISSHATLYWYQQALGQGPEFLTYFNYEAQPDKSGLPSDRFSAERPEGSISTLTIQRTEQRDSAMYRCASSLGAGPIETQYFGPGTRLLVL.

The rearrangement uses TRBV6-5 and TRBJ1-6; D not certain. Germline assignment: CDR1 MNHEY and CDR2 SVGAGI. The V and J ends lost 2 bases and 9 bases respectively, with 11 bases between them. The CDR3 is 14 residues long. CDR3 sequence: CASSYLVSGSPLHF. The CDR3 nucleotides read TGTGCCAGCAGTTACCTGGTGTCGGGTTCACCCCTCCACTTT.

The rearrangement joins TRBV29-1 to TRBJ2-2, with 11 bases matching TRBD2. The CDR3 spans 14 residues. Trimming at V came to 7 bases and at J to 6 bases, leaving 7 bases not matched to a gene. The germline CDR1 and CDR2 sequences are SQVTM and ANQGSEA. CDR3 amino acids: CSGVAGGTSGELFF. CDR3 nucleotide sequence: TGCAGCGGTGTAGCGGGGGGGACGTCCGGGGAGCTGTTTTTT.

For the CDR3, the DNA is TGTGCCACCGGGACTAGCGGGGGCCACAACCAGGGCAATGAGCAGTTCTTC. Translation: CATGTSGGHNQGNEQFF. The chain joins TRBV10-3 to TRBJ2-1; 14 bases agree with TRBD2. Germline V gene sequence: CDR1 ENHRY, CDR2 SYGVKD. The CDR3 is made up of 17 amino acids. J lost 6 bases, V lost 10 bases, and 14 bases had no gene match.

This sequence joins TRBV27 and TRBJ1-6; D remains unclear. CDR1 is MNHEY, CDR2 SMNVEV, per germline (reference sequence). CDR3 size: 15 residues. Trimming cost V 4 bases and J 0 bases, with 7 bases left between them. The chain's CDR3 is CASSSHSSYNSPLHF. Here the CDR3 DNA reads TGTGCCAGCAGTTCGCACAGCTCCTATAATTCACCCCTCCACTTT.

The chain couples TRBV9 to TRBJ2-2; TRBD1 agrees at 10 bases. This CDR3 is 17 amino acids long. Germline assignment: CDR1 SGDLS and CDR2 YYNGEE. Losses at the gene ends were 4 bases for V and 6 bases for J; bases not matched to a gene: 12. The CDR3 sequence is CASSRNPGTGVPGELFF. In DNA form, the CDR3 reads TGTGCCAGCAGCCGAAATCCCGGGACAGGGGTCCCCGGGGAGCTGTTTTTT.

This clone was seen just once. The CDR3 coding sequence is TGTGCCAGCAGCTTTATACAGGGCGTTTCGCAGTATTTT. It translates to CASSFIQGVSQYF. The chain uses TRBV5-6 and TRBJ2-3; tentatively, D is TRBD1 (6 bases). CDR3 length: 13 residues. From germline, CDR1 is SGHDT and CDR2 YYEEEE. Trimming removed 2 bases from V and 10 bases from J, with 14 bases in between.